This T cell receptor beta chain came from a study of T cell repertoires in cytomegalovirus infection. TCRdb re-called the reads through MiXCR, storing one row per CDR3 protein. The sample shows 200,000 to 300,000 distinct CDR3 sequences, approximately 15% of them seen only once. This clonotype occurred once. The sequenced material came from PBMCs. The receptor was isolated from a human donor in good health (CMV status not recorded). Some clones in this sample may be carry-over from other donors' samples.

CDR3 DNA: TGCAGCGTCAACGAGCGGGAGAGGACCCAGTACTTC. It codes for CSVNERERTQYF. The chain is built from TRBV29-1 and TRBJ2-5, with 8 bases fitting TRBD2. The germline CDR1 and CDR2 sequences are SQVTM and ANQGSEA. The junction had 7 bases not matched to a gene; V was cut back by 6 bases and J by 7 bases. The CDR3 loop spans 12 amino acids.